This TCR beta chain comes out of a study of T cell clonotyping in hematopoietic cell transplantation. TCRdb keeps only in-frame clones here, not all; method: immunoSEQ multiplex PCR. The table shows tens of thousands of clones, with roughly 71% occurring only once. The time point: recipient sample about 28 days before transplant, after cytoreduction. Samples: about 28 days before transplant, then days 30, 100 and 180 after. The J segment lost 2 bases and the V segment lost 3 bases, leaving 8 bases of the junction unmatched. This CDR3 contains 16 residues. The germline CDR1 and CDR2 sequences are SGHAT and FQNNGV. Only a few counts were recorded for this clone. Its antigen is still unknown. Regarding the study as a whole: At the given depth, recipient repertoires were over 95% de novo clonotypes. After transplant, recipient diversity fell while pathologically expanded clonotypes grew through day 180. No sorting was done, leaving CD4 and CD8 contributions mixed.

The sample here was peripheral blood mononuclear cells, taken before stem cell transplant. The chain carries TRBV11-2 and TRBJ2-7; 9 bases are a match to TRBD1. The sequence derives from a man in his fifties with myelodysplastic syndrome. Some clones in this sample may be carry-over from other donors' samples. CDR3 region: CASSFQEGQGTYEQYF. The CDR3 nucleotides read TGTGCCAGCAGCTTCCAAGAGGGACAGGGAACCTACGAGCAGTACTTC.